This TCR beta chain was recorded in a study of T cells in Graves' hyperthyroidism and ophthalmopathy. Each patient was aged 18 to 65 and had newly diagnosed hyperthyroidism of under 2 months' duration. Before ophthalmopathy appeared, progressors gave blood at initial hyperthyroidism diagnosis. This sample holds PBMCs from about 9.3 ml fresh peripheral blood. TCR beta CDR3 regions were amplified from RNA transcripts. HTBI primers were used for first-round RT-PCR of the TCR CDR3. TCRdb passed the multiplex PCR reads through MiXCR, listing each CDR3 protein once. The sample yields 270,000 or so distinct CDR3 sequences, roughly 15% seen once. CDR3 length: 17 amino acids. Germline CDR1 and CDR2: SGHDN and FVKESK. V dropped 0 bases and J dropped 2; count of bases not matched to a gene: 6. This clonotype turned up a few times. Its cognate antigen is unknown. Study-level points and caveats: Stable hyperthyroidism was separated from ophthalmopathy by a model based on 13 V-J features.

The rearrangement links TRBV14 to TRBJ2-1; 8 nucleotides line up with TRBD2. This receptor was obtained from a woman in her forties or fifties with Graves' hyperthyroidism that later progressed to Graves' ophthalmopathy. Sequencing was performed on blood. In nucleotides, the CDR3 is TGTGCCAGCAGCCAAGATATGGGAGCGGGGGCCTACAATGAGCAGTTCTTC. Its protein is CASSQDMGAGAYNEQFF. Drawing the rest from reference TRBV14 and TRBJ2-1, the complete variable domain is EAGVTQFPSHSVIEKGQTVTLRCDPISGHDNLYWYRRVMGKEIKFLLHFVKESKQDESGMPNNRFLAERTGGTYSTLKVQPAELEDSGVYFCASSQDMGAGAYNEQFFGPGTRLTVL.